The clone carrying this T cell receptor beta chain came up a few times. This entry comes from a study of human T cells and chemical hapten exposure. Time point in this sample: patch test 3, about 24 weeks after DPC sensitization. Regarding treatment: therapeutic diphenylcyclopropenone sensitization with weekly scalp DPC. Individual cDNA molecules each carried unique molecular identifiers attached by the library. TCRdb redid the calling of the RACE reads with MiXCR, one entry per CDR3 protein. The table has about 90,000 distinct CDR3 sequences, approximately 11% seen once. Trimming stripped 3 bases from V and 4 bases from J, with 3 bases between. This CDR3 has 12 amino acids. Germline V CDR1 and CDR2: SGHDN, FVKESK.

This clonotype originated in a woman aged 30 to 39 with alopecia areata. Some clones in this sample may be carry-over from other donors' samples. The rearrangement uses TRBV14 and TRBJ2-2; D gene uncertain. Here the sequenced sample was whole blood, taken in connection with sensitization to the hapten diphenylcyclopropenone (DPC). The CDR3 reads CASSHPTGELFF. CDR3 DNA sequence: TGTGCCAGCAGCCACCCCACCGGGGAGCTGTTTTTT. Drawing the rest from reference TRBV14 and TRBJ2-2, the complete variable domain is EAGVTQFPSHSVIEKGQTVTLRCDPISGHDNLYWYRRVMGKEIKFLLHFVKESKQDESGMPNNRFLAERTGGTYSTLKVQPAELEDSGVYFCASSHPTGELFFGEGSRLTVL.